The rows below give T cell receptor beta chains drawn from one sample of a study of OX40 agonist ivuxolimab in advanced cancers. Using immunoSEQ multiplex PCR, the repertoire was profiled, and TCRdb retains in-frame clones only, with some absent. The sample holds 90,000 to 100,000 clones, just under 85% seen once. The sample here was CD4+ or CD8+ T cells sorted from blood, taken in a trial of the OX40 agonist ivuxolimab. These receptor sequences come from an adult with an advanced solid tumor such as melanoma, head and neck, liver or kidney cancer. Each CDR3 is given with its conserved first and last residue. D genes are given only for firm matches. Size is omitted from some rows. Given values are once, few, many or a class for expanded clones.

TRBJ1-4 | TRBV4-3 | NA | NA | CASSQESQFHGEKLFF | TGCGCCAGCAGCCAAGAATCTCAATTCCACGGGGAAAAACTGTTTTTT
TRBJ2-3 | TRBV18 | once | TRBD1 | CASSPPRRTGGTDTQYF | TGTGCCAGCTCACCACCCAGGAGGACAGGGGGAACAGATACGCAGTATTTT
TRBJ2-1 | TRBV9 | NA | TRBD2 | CASSLGTSGELTYNEQFF | TGTGCCAGCAGCCTCGGGACTAGCGGGGAACTTACCTACAATGAGCAGTTCTTC
TRBJ2-7 | TRBV7-9 | NA | NA | CASSLSPPVYEQYF | TGTGCCAGCAGCTTATCCCCACCCGTGTACGAGCAGTACTTC
TRBJ2-1 | TRBV7-9 | NA | TRBD2 | CASSAPGLAEYNEQFF | TGTGCCAGCAGCGCCCCGGGACTAGCAGAATACAATGAGCAGTTCTTC
TRBJ1-6 | TRBV28 | NA | TRBD1 | CASGRQGGNSPLHF | TGTGCCAGCGGTAGACAGGGAGGCAATTCACCCCTCCACTTT
TRBJ2-7 | TRBV4-3 | NA | TRBD1 | CASSQVTGAYEQYF | TGCGCCAGCAGCCAAGTTACAGGGGCCTACGAGCAGTACTTC
TRBJ2-2 | TRBV5-1 | once | NA | CASSLAKSGNTGELFF | TGCGCCAGCAGCTTGGCCAAGAGCGGGAACACCGGGGAGCTGTTTTTT
TRBJ1-1 | TRBV7-2 | NA | NA | CASSLGKTRAFF | TGTGCCAGCAGCCTAGGGAAGACGAGAGCTTTCTTT
TRBJ2-3 | TRBV10-3 | NA | TRBD2 | CAISESLPSGADTQYF | TGTGCCATCAGTGAGTCCCTTCCGAGCGGGGCAGATACGCAGTATTTT
TRBJ2-5 | TRBV7-9 | NA | NA | CASSPAHGQETQYF | TGTGCCAGCAGCCCAGCGCATGGGCAAGAGACCCAGTACTTC
TRBJ1-5 | TRBV28 | NA | NA | CASSEVGRTYSNQPQHF | TGTGCCAGCAGTGAGGTAGGACGGACTTATAGCAATCAGCCCCAGCATTTT
TRBJ2-2 | TRBV7-3 | NA | NA | CASSLNGGLGELFF | TGTGCCAGCAGCTTAAATGGAGGGTTGGGGGAGCTGTTTTTT
TRBJ1-2 | TRBV29-1 | once | NA | CSVDAQPPTGYTF | TGCAGCGTTGACGCTCAGCCTCCCACTGGCTACACCTTC
TRBJ1-5 | TRBV6-1 | NA | NA | CASNPQGGNQPQHF | TGTGCCAGCAATCCACAGGGAGGCAATCAGCCCCAGCATTTT
TRBJ1-4 | TRBV6-4 | NA | TRBD1 | CAKEPGQGHEKLFF | TGTGCCAAGGAACCGGGACAGGGGCATGAAAAACTGTTTTTT
TRBJ2-7 | TRBV27 | NA | TRBD2 | CASSLSRTSPIEQYF | TGTGCCAGCAGTTTATCTCGGACTAGCCCCATCGAGCAGTACTTC
TRBJ1-2 | TRBV19 | NA | NA | CASSLPGPNYGYTF | TGTGCCAGTAGCCTTCCGGGACCTAACTATGGCTACACCTTC
TRBJ1-3 | TRBV9 | NA | NA | CASSVNRDSSGNTIYF | TGTGCCAGCAGCGTTAACAGGGACTCCTCTGGAAACACCATATATTTT
TRBJ2-3 | TRBV7-2 | NA | TRBD2 | CASSLARRAGGAVGYF | TGTGCCAGCAGCTTAGCACGACGAGCGGGAGGCGCCGTGGGGTATTTT
TRBJ1-5 | TRBV28 | NA | NA | CASSLPSLMGRAQPQHF | TGTGCCAGCAGTTTACCTTCATTGATGGGAAGGGCTCAGCCCCAGCATTTT
TRBJ2-1 | TRBV28 | NA | NA | CASSSAGLSYNEQFF | TGTGCCAGCAGCTCAGCAGGGCTCTCCTACAATGAGCAGTTCTTC
TRBJ2-7 | TRBV6-1 | NA | NA | CASSGAGGKYEQYF | TGTGCCAGCAGTGGTGCAGGGGGGAAATACGAGCAGTACTTC
TRBJ2-7 | TRBV7-2 | NA | NA | CASSLSQGSPHEQYF | TGTGCCAGCAGCTTAAGTCAGGGAAGTCCCCACGAGCAGTACTTC
TRBJ1-3 | TRBV2 | NA | NA | CASRNRADTIYF | TGTGCCAGCAGAAACAGGGCAGACACCATATATTTT
TRBJ1-1 | TRBV30 | few | NA | CAWSVLDWNTEAFF | TGTGCCTGGAGTGTACTGGACTGGAACACTGAAGCTTTCTTT
TRBJ1-2 | TRBV5-4 | NA | NA | CASSLAGNYGYTF | TGTGCCAGCAGCTTGGCAGGGAACTATGGCTACACCTTC
TRBJ1-4 | TRBV28 | NA | NA | CASSLLGTAAATNEKLFF | TGTGCCAGCAGTTTGTTGGGGACCGCAGCTGCAACTAATGAAAAACTGTTTTTT
TRBJ1-6 | TRBV18 | NA | NA | CASSLWNSPLHF | TGTGCCAGCTCACTCTGGAATTCACCCCTCCACTTT